Below, 14 T cell receptor beta chains from the same sample are listed, as sequenced in a study of a mutant IDH1 vaccine in newly diagnosed glioma. Data came from immunoSEQ multiplex PCR; TCRdb stores just in-frame clones and leaves some out. The table has about 56,000 clones, about 90% seen once. Time point indicated: week 35, safety follow-up. Each dose of the vaccine consisted of 300 ug of mutant IDH1 20-mer peptide, with topical imiquimod. The antigens these receptors bind are not known. Sequenced material: PBMCs, taken from a glioma patient whose treatment included an IDH1 peptide vaccine. The receptors shown here come from a man aged 40-49 years with glioma.

The CDR3 nucleotides read TGTGCCAGCAGCTTGAGGGGCTTTAACTATGGCTACACCTTC. Translating it yields CASSLRGFNYGYTF. V is TRBV5-8 and J is TRBJ1-2; TRBD1 might be the D (5 bases). The CDR3 consists of 14 residues. V lost 1 base, J lost 1 base, and 8 bases lay in between. Germline V lookup: CDR1 SGHTS, CDR2 YDEGEE.

CDR3 sequence (DNA): TGTGCCTGGAAAGGGACTCCCCCTCTCTCTGGGGCCAACGTCCTGACTTTC. It is translated as CAWKGTPPLSGANVLTF. V is TRBV30 and J is TRBJ2-6; possibly TRBD2 for D (6 bases). This CDR3 region has 17 residues. Germline V CDR1 and CDR2: GTSNPN, SVGIG (reference sequence). Deletions cut 4 bases from V and 0 bases from J, with 16 bases between.

This sequence joins TRBV6-6 and TRBJ2-2, with D unclear. V was clipped by 5 bases and J by 3 bases, with 10 bases between them. The CDR3 has 14 amino acids. The V gene's germline CDR1 is MNHNY and CDR2 SVGAGI (reference sequence). This CDR3 reads CASSQVLYTGELFF. In DNA, the CDR3 is TGTGCCAGCAGTCAGGTCTTATACACCGGGGAGCTGTTTTTT.

The rearrangement links TRBV5-4 to TRBJ1-2; 9 bases match TRBD1. Trimming cost V 4 bases and J 7 bases; bases outside gene matches: 5. The CDR3 runs to 13 residues. Germline V CDR1 and CDR2: SGHNT, YYREEE (reference sequence). CDR3 sequence: CASSPRDRAGYTF. CDR3 in DNA: TGTGCCAGCAGCCCCCGGGACAGGGCTGGCTACACCTTC. Drawing the rest from reference TRBV5-4 and TRBJ1-2, the complete variable domain is ETGVTQSPTHLIKTRGQQVTLRCSSQSGHNTVSWYQQALGQGPQFIFQYYREEENGRGNFPPRFSGLQFPNYSSELNVNALELDDSALYLCASSPRDRAGYTFGSGTRLTVV.

The chain is built from TRBV6-5 and TRBJ2-7; 10 bases map to TRBD1. V lost 4 bases, J lost 6 bases, and 6 bases stayed unmatched. Germline V gene data show CDR1 as MNHEY and CDR2 as SVGAGI. The CDR3 extends over 14 amino acids. CDR3 in DNA: TGTGCCAGCAGTTCTGGAGACAGGGGGCGCGAGCAGTACTTC. Protein product: CASSSGDRGREQYF.

The gene calls are TRBV5-6 and TRBJ1-1, with TRBD1 identical over 10 bases. Losses at the gene ends were 1 base for V and 0 bases for J; bases not matched to a gene: 6. Germline V gene data show CDR1 as SGHDT and CDR2 as YYEEEE. The CDR3 consists of 17 residues. CDR3 sequence (DNA): TGTGCCAGCAGCTTGCCGGGACAGGGGAATGTGAACACTGAAGCTTTCTTT. Protein: CASSLPGQGNVNTEAFF.

V usage is TRBV2 and J usage is TRBJ2-1, with 7 bases identical to TRBD2. The germline gives CDR1 SNHLY, CDR2 FYNNEI. V lost 2 bases and J lost 16; bases outside the gene matches: 8. This CDR3 contains 12 residues. Here the CDR3 DNA reads TGTGCCAGCAGTGAACGGAGGGAGGGCGAATTCTTC. Protein product: CASSERREGEFF.

In nucleotides, the CDR3 is TGCGCCAGCAGCCAAGAGGTAATAGCGGGTTTCAACAATGAGCAGTTCTTC. It encodes CASSQEVIAGFNNEQFF. The J gene is TRBJ2-1, the V gene TRBV4-1; 7 nucleotides align to TRBD2. CDR3 length: 17 amino acids. Per germline, CDR1 MGHRA and CDR2 YSYEKL. The V segment lost 0 bases and the J segment 5 bases; nucleotides outside the gene matches: 10.

The rearrangement joins TRBV7-8 to TRBJ1-4; no clear D gene. CDR3 length equals 14 residues. Trimming took off 5 bases at V and 4 bases at J, with 11 bases between the two ends. Per the germline V gene, CDR1 is SGHVS and CDR2 is FQNEAQ. The CDR3: CASSPQWFNEKLFF. DNA of the CDR3: TGTGCCAGCAGCCCACAGTGGTTTAATGAAAAACTGTTTTTT.

The chain uses TRBV6-5 and TRBJ1-2; possible D gene TRBD1, 6 bases. This CDR3 comprises 13 residues. Germline assignment: CDR1 MNHEY and CDR2 SVGAGI. Trimming shortened V by 6 bases and J by 4 bases, and 12 bases separated the two germline ends. The CDR3 DNA reads as TGTGCCAGCAGCTACAGGGCTCTCTATGGCTACACCTTC. Encoded protein: CASSYRALYGYTF.

The V and J genes are TRBV15 and TRBJ2-5, with TRBD1 as a possible D gene (6 bases). The CDR3 has 13 amino acids. V was trimmed by 3 bases and J by 1 base, leaving 6 bases between them. CDR1 LNHNV and CDR2 YYDKDF come from the germline V gene (reference sequence). CDR3: CATSRDSQETQYF. As DNA, the CDR3 is TGTGCCACCAGCAGGGACAGCCAAGAGACCCAGTACTTC.

The V gene is TRBV20-1, the J gene TRBJ2-7; perhaps TRBD1 as D (5 bases). Trimming removed 6 bases from V and 3 bases from J, with 9 bases in between. Germline CDR1 and CDR2: DFQATT and SNEGSKA (reference sequence). The CDR3 totals 11 residues. For the CDR3, the DNA is TGCAGTGCCAGACAGAACTACGAGCAGTACTTC. Translated: CSARQNYEQYF.

The chain links TRBV18 to TRBJ1-1; D might be TRBD1 (5 bases). V dropped 8 bases and J dropped 5 bases, with 9 bases sitting between them. The CDR3 covers 11 residues. CDR1 is KGHSH and CDR2 is LQKENI in the germline V gene. CDR3 sequence: CASTRQTEAFF. CDR3 coding DNA: TGTGCCAGCACTAGACAGACTGAAGCTTTCTTT.

The genes are TRBV10-3 and TRBJ1-5; D might be TRBD1 (5 bases). This CDR3 has 12 residues. V lost 10 bases and J 3 bases, leaving 10 bases between the germline ends. Germline CDR1 is ENHRY and CDR2 is SYGVKD. CDR3 region: CATQGVNQPQHF. The CDR3 DNA follows: TGTGCCACGCAGGGAGTCAATCAGCCCCAGCATTTT.